This TCR beta chain derives from a study of blood T cell repertoires in COVID-19. Profiling relied on immunoSEQ multiplex PCR, and the TCRdb table lists in-frame clones only, not all of them. The data show some 180,000 clones, with 70% to 80% seen just once and 6% held by the top ten. Losses at the gene ends were 3 bases for V and 3 bases for J; bases not matched to a gene: 1. CDR3 length: 13 amino acids. The receptor's source is a middle-aged woman with COVID-19, enrolled during active disease. The V and J genes are TRBV12-3 or TRBV12-4 and TRBJ2-7; TRBD2 aligns across 8 bases. Sequencing input: peripheral blood. CDR3 amino acids: CASSLAGGYEQYF. The CDR3 bases are TGTGCCAGCAGTTTGGCGGGAGGCTACGAGCAGTACTTC.